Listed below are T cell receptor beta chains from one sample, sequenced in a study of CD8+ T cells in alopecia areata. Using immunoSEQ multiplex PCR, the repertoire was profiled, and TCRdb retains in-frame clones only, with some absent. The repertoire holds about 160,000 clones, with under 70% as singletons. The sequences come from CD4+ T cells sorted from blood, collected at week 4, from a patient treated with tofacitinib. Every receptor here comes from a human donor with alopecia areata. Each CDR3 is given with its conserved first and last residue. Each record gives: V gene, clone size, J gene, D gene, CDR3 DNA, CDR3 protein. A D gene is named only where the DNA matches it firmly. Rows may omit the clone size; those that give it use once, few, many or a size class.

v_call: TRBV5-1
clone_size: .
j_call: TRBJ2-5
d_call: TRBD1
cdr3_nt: TGCGCCAGCAGCTCCACAGGGGCACAAGAGACCCAGTACTTC
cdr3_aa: CASSSTGAQETQYF

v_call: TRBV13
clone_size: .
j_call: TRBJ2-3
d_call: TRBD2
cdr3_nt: TGTGCCAGCAGCCCGGGACTAGCGGGGGGCGCAGATACGCAGTATTTT
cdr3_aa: CASSPGLAGGADTQYF

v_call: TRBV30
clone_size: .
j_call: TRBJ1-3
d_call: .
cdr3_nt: TGTGCCTGGTCTACAGGGTTTTCTGGAAACACCATATATTTT
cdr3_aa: CAWSTGFSGNTIYF

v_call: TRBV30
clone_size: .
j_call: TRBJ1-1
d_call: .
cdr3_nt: TGTGCCTGGAGTCCTACAAGGTGGGGGGGCACTGAAGCTTTCTTT
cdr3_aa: CAWSPTRWGGTEAFF

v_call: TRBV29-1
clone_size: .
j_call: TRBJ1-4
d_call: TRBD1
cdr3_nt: TGCAGCGTTCGACCGGGACAGGGGGAAAAACTGTTTTTT
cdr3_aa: CSVRPGQGEKLFF

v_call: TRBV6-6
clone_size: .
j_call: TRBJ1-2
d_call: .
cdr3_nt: TGTGCCAGCATCAAGAGGGACAACTATGGCTACACCTTC
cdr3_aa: CASIKRDNYGYTF

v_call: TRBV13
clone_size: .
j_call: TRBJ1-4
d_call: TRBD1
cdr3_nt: TGTGCCAGCAGCGGATTCCGGGACAGGGGTGAAAAACTGTTTTTT
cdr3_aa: CASSGFRDRGEKLFF

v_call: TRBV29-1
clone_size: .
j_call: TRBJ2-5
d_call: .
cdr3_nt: TGCAGCGTTGGCGTCGGAGAGACCCAGTACTTC
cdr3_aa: CSVGVGETQYF

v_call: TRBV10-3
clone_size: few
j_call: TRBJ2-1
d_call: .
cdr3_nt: TGTGCCATCAGTGCCACACCAAGGGATGAGCAGTTCTTC
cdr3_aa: CAISATPRDEQFF

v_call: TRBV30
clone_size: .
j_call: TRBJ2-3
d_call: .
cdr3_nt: TGTGCCTGGAGTGGCCCAGATACGCAGTATTTT
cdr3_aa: CAWSGPDTQYF

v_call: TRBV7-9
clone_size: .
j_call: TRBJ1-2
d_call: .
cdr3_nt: TGTGCCAGCAGCTTAGTAGGGCGCGGCTACACCTTC
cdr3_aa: CASSLVGRGYTF

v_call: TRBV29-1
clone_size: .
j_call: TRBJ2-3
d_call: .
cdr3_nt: TGCAGCGCCGAGGACAGCCATTCAGGCGGGCAGTATTTT
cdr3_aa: CSAEDSHSGGQYF

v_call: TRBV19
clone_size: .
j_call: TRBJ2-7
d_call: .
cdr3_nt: TGTGCCAGTAGTATCGGAGGGGCCGAGCAGTACTTC
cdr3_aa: CASSIGGAEQYF

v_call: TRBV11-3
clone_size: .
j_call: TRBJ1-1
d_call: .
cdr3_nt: TGTGCCAGCAGCGTACAGAGGGGCACTGAAGCTTTCTTT
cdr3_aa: CASSVQRGTEAFF

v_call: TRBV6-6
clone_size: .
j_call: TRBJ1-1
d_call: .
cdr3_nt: TGTGCCAGCAGCGTAGACACTGAAGCTTTCTTT
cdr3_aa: CASSVDTEAFF

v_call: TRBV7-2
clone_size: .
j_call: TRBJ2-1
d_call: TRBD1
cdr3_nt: TGTGCCAGCAGCTCGGACCGGGACAGATACAATGAGCAGTTCTTC
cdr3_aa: CASSSDRDRYNEQFF

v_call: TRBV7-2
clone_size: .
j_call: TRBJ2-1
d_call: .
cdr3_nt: TGTGCCAGCAGCTGGGAAGGGGGAAGACCCTACAATGAGCAGTTCTTC
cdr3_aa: CASSWEGGRPYNEQFF

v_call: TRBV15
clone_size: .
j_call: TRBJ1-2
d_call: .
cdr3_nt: TGTGCCACCAGCAGAGACCCGGCGGGGGGCGGCTACACCTTC
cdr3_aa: CATSRDPAGGGYTF

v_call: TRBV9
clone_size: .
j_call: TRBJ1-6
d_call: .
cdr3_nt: TGTGCCAGCAGCGTAAGGGCAGGTTCACCCCTCCACTTT
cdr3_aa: CASSVRAGSPLHF

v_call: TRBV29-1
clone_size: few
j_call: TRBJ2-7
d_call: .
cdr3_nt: TGCAGCGTCTCCCGCGCCGGGACTCAAGGGGCCTACGAGCAGTACTTC
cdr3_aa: CSVSRAGTQGAYEQYF

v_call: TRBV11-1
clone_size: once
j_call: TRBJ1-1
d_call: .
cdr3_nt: TGTGCCAGCAGCCTGCTAGTGAACACTGAAGCTTTCTTT
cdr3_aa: CASSLLVNTEAFF

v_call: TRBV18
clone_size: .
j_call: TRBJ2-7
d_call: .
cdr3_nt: TGTGCCAGCTCACCAGGTATCGGATACGAGCAGTACTTC
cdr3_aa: CASSPGIGYEQYF

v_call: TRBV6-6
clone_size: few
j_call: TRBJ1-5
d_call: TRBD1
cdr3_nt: TGTGCCAGCAGGGGGACAGGGGGTGGTCAGCCCCAGCATTTT
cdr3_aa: CASRGTGGGQPQHF

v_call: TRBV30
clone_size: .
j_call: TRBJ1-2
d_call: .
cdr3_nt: TGTGCCTCAGCTGTCGCTTGGAGGCCTAACTATGGCTACACCTTC
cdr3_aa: CASAVAWRPNYGYTF

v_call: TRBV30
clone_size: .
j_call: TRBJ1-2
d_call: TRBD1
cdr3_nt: TGTGCCTGGACCCAGGGACGACAGGGCTCTAACTATGGCTACACCTTC
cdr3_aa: CAWTQGRQGSNYGYTF

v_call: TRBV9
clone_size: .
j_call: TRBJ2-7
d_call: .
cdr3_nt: TGTGCCAGCAGCGGTTCTCCACTCGCGGCGGCCGAGCAGTACTTC
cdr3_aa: CASSGSPLAAAEQYF

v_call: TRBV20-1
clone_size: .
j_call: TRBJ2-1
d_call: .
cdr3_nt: TGCAGTGCTAGACATTACAATGAGCAGTTCTTC
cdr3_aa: CSARHYNEQFF

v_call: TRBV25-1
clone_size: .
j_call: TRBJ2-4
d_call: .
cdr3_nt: TGTGCCAGCGGCCCTCGGCAGGGCAACATTCAGTACTTC
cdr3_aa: CASGPRQGNIQYF

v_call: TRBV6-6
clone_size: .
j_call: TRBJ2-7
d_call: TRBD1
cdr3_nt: TGTGCCAGCAGTCAAGGGACAGGGGTTATATCGGGGCAGTACTTC
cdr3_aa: CASSQGTGVISGQYF

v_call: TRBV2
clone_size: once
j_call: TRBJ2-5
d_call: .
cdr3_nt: TGTGCCAGCACTTCACCAGGGGCCCAAGAGACCCAGTACTTC
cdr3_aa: CASTSPGAQETQYF

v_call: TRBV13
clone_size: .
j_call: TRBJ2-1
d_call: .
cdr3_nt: TGTGCCAGCAGCTTCTCCAATGAGCAGTTCTTC
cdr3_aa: CASSFSNEQFF

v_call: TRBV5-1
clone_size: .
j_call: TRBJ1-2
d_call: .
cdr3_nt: TGCGCCAGCAGCTTGGGAGAAGCTAACTATGGCTACACCTTC
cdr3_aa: CASSLGEANYGYTF

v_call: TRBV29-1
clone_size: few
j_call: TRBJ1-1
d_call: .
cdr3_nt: TGCAGCGTTGTGGGACCCAGCGCTGAAGCTTTCTTT
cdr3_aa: CSVVGPSAEAFF

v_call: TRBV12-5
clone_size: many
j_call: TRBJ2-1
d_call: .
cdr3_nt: TGTGCTAGTGGTTTAGGGGTTAGGTCTTGGGATGAGCAGTTCTTC
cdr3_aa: CASGLGVRSWDEQFF

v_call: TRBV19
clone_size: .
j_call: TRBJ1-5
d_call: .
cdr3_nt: TGTGCCAGTAGTGCTCTCCGAGACAGCTTTAGCAATCAGCCCCAGCATTTT
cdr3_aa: CASSALRDSFSNQPQHF

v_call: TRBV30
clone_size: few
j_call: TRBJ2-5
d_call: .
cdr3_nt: TGTGCCTGGATGGACGAGGGGCGGGGACGGGAGACCCAGTACTTC
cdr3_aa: CAWMDEGRGRETQYF

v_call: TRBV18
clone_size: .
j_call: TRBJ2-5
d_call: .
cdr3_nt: TGTGCCAGCTCACCACGCGGCCTCGCCTCAGAGACCCAGTACTTC
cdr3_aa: CASSPRGLASETQYF

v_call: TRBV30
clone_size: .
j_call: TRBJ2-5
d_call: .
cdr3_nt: TGTGCCTGGAGTGAGAAGGAGACCCAGTACTTC
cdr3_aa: CAWSEKETQYF

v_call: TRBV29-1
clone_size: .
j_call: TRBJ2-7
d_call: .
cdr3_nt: TGCAGCGTTGCTTTGACAGTCACCTACGAGCAGTACTTC
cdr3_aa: CSVALTVTYEQYF

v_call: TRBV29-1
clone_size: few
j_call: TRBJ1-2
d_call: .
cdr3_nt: TGCAGCGTTGATTCGGGGGCAAGGGGCTACACCTTC
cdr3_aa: CSVDSGARGYTF